This is a list of T cell receptor beta chains from one sample in a study of blood T cells in healthy people across ages. TCRdb analysed the 5' RACE reads with MiXCR anew, one entry per CDR3 protein. The sample carries roughly 800,000 distinct CDR3 sequences, 20% to 25% recorded once. The same data also contributed to another study, on T cells of mothers and their children.

Material for sequencing was blood. All receptors come from a boy between 10 and 17 years old in good health. Each CDR3 is given with its conserved first and last residue. A D gene is named only where the DNA matches it firmly. Clone size appears in some rows only: once, few, many, or a class for an expanded clone.

>NA|TRBJ2-7|few|TRBV7-2
CASSFSRAYEQYF
TGTGCCAGCAGTTTTTCCCGAGCCTACGAGCAGTACTTC
>NA|TRBJ2-3|few|TRBV20-1
CSAPPQGWYPDTQYF
TGCAGTGCCCCGCCACAGGGATGGTATCCAGATACGCAGTATTTT
>NA|TRBJ2-5|NA|TRBV15
CATSRAFKEETQYF
TGTGCCACCAGCAGAGCATTTAAAGAAGAGACCCAGTACTTC
>NA|TRBJ1-4|few|TRBV6-6
CASSYRGGEKLFF
TGTGCCAGCAGTTACAGGGGTGGAGAAAAACTGTTTTTT
>TRBD2|TRBJ2-3|few|TRBV29-1
CSVELAGGHTQYF
TGCAGCGTTGAGCTAGCGGGGGGCCATACGCAGTATTTT
>TRBD1|TRBJ1-4|few|TRBV7-9
CASSGRDRGISNEKLFF
TGTGCCAGCAGCGGCCGGGACAGGGGGATCTCTAATGAAAAACTGTTTTTT
>TRBD1|TRBJ1-1|NA|TRBV14
CASSQTPRGRGRAFF
TGTGCCAGCAGCCAAACTCCCAGGGGTAGGGGGCGAGCTTTCTTT
>TRBD1|TRBJ2-7|NA|TRBV7-2
CASSSNERTGSYEQYF
TGTGCCAGCAGCTCGAACGAACGGACAGGCTCCTACGAGCAGTACTTC
>TRBD2|TRBJ2-5|many|TRBV5-1
CASSLESSGWETQYF
TGCGCCAGCAGCTTGGAGTCTAGCGGTTGGGAGACCCAGTACTTC
>NA|TRBJ1-1|NA|TRBV12-3/TRBV12-4
CASSFPEGGLVDEAFF
TGTGCCAGCAGTTTCCCAGAGGGGGGCCTGGTAGATGAAGCTTTCTTT
>TRBD2|TRBJ2-6|few|TRBV29-1
CSVGQRETSGWTGANVLTF
TGCAGCGTTGGTCAAAGGGAGACTAGCGGGTGGACTGGGGCCAACGTCCTGACTTTC
>TRBD1|TRBJ2-4|NA|TRBV11-2
CASSFRTGDGNIQYF
TGTGCCAGCAGCTTCCGGACAGGGGATGGAAACATTCAGTACTTC
>NA|TRBJ2-1|NA|TRBV7-2
CASSLGGAVWGEQFF
TGTGCCAGCAGCTTAGGAGGGGCTGTGTGGGGTGAGCAGTTCTTC
>TRBD1|TRBJ2-7|few|TRBV29-1
CSVGTGHHEQYF
TGCAGCGTTGGGACAGGGCACCACGAGCAGTACTTC
>TRBD1|TRBJ1-2|NA|TRBV12-3/TRBV12-4
CASHRGLGYTF
TGTGCCAGCCACAGGGGTCTTGGCTACACCTTC
>TRBD2|TRBJ2-1|few|TRBV5-1
CASSSGGLKYNEQFF
TGCGCCAGCAGCTCGGGAGGGCTGAAGTACAATGAGCAGTTCTTC
>NA|TRBJ2-7|few|TRBV10-3
CAISLQGNYEQYF
TGTGCCATCAGTCTACAGGGAAACTACGAGCAGTACTTC
>NA|TRBJ2-1|NA|TRBV7-8
CASSLRGSFMAGPPHNEQFF
TGTGCCAGCAGCTTAAGAGGATCTTTTATGGCGGGACCCCCCCACAATGAGCAGTTCTTC
>TRBD1|TRBJ2-7|few|TRBV7-9
CASSLAGGTGAKYEQYF
TGTGCCAGCAGCTTAGCCGGCGGGACAGGGGCCAAGTACGAGCAGTACTTC
>NA|TRBJ2-1|few|TRBV28
CASTDRGSYNEQFF
TGTGCCAGCACCGACCGTGGGAGCTACAATGAGCAGTTCTTC
>NA|TRBJ2-1|NA|TRBV12-3/TRBV12-4
CASSFDMSSYNEQFF
TGTGCCAGCAGTTTCGACATGAGCTCCTACAATGAGCAGTTCTTC
>NA|TRBJ2-1|NA|TRBV29-1
CSVGSRESEQFF
TGCAGCGTTGGCTCCCGGGAGAGCGAGCAGTTCTTC
>NA|TRBJ2-5|few|TRBV7-9
CASSPGVALQETQYF
TGTGCCAGCAGCCCCGGGGTTGCCCTCCAAGAGACCCAGTACTTC
>NA|TRBJ1-3|NA|TRBV7-2
CASSLGGIAGNTIYF
TGTGCCAGCAGCTTAGGGGGCATTGCTGGAAACACCATATATTTT
>NA|TRBJ2-1|few|TRBV12-3/TRBV12-4
CASSLLDGEQFF
TGTGCCAGCAGTTTACTAGACGGTGAGCAGTTCTTC
>NA|TRBJ2-5|NA|TRBV7-6
CASSVGARQETQYF
TGTGCCAGCAGCGTAGGCGCTAGGCAAGAGACCCAGTACTTC
>NA|TRBJ2-1|NA|TRBV6-2/TRBV6-3
CASDDGGPPYNEQFF
TGTGCCAGCGACGACGGGGGGCCCCCTTACAATGAGCAGTTCTTC
>NA|TRBJ1-5|NA|TRBV20-1
CSALVAGRNQPQHF
TGCAGTGCCTTGGTGGCAGGGCGCAATCAGCCCCAGCATTTT
>TRBD1|TRBJ1-5|NA|TRBV12-3/TRBV12-4
CASSSGTGGVGGQPQHF
TGTGCCAGCAGCTCCGGGACAGGGGGCGTGGGAGGTCAGCCCCAGCATTTT
>NA|TRBJ1-4|NA|TRBV7-9
CASSSSGEEKLFF
TGTGCCAGCAGCTCCTCGGGAGAGGAAAAACTGTTTTTT
>NA|TRBJ2-3|NA|TRBV12-3/TRBV12-4
CASRPPSSDTQYF
TGTGCCAGCAGACCCCCTAGCTCAGATACGCAGTATTTT
>TRBD2|TRBJ2-1|NA|TRBV5-1
CASSYRAGDRDEQFF
TGCGCCAGCAGCTATAGAGCGGGAGATCGTGATGAGCAGTTCTTC
>TRBD1|TRBJ2-7|NA|TRBV6-2/TRBV6-3
CASSYGMTGGLYEQYF
TGTGCCAGCAGTTACGGCATGACAGGGGGCTTATACGAGCAGTACTTC
>TRBD1|TRBJ2-3|NA|TRBV7-9
CASTLTGTIDTQYF
TGTGCCAGCACATTGACAGGGACCATAGATACGCAGTATTTT
>TRBD2|TRBJ2-5|NA|TRBV20-1
CSASTSGSPTAKETQYF
TGCAGTGCTAGTACTAGCGGGAGTCCTACCGCTAAAGAGACCCAGTACTTC
>TRBD1|TRBJ2-1|many|TRBV9
CASSARDSPYNEQFF
TGTGCCAGCAGCGCCCGGGACAGCCCCTACAATGAGCAGTTCTTC
>NA|TRBJ2-1|NA|TRBV20-1
CSARNQGRDNEQFF
TGCAGTGCTAGAAATCAGGGTAGGGATAATGAGCAGTTCTTC
>NA|TRBJ2-1|NA|TRBV12-3/TRBV12-4
CASSLAENEQFF
TGTGCCAGCAGTTTAGCGGAGAATGAGCAGTTCTTC
>NA|TRBJ2-7|once|TRBV10-2
CASSEGAGEQYF
TGCGCCAGCAGTGAGGGGGCGGGGGAGCAGTACTTC
>NA|TRBJ2-5|few|TRBV10-3
CAIKPSPQETQYF
TGTGCCATCAAACCCAGCCCACAAGAGACCCAGTACTTC
>NA|TRBJ1-3|few|TRBV28
CASSYRPGDTIYF
TGTGCCAGCAGTTACCGCCCGGGAGACACCATATATTTT
>NA|TRBJ2-7|NA|TRBV7-6
CASSLDKERSSYEQYF
TGTGCCAGCAGCTTAGATAAAGAGAGGAGCTCCTACGAGCAGTACTTC
>NA|TRBJ2-3|NA|TRBV20-1
CSARGIDTQYF
TGCAGTGCTAGAGGTATAGATACGCAGTATTTT
>TRBD2|TRBJ2-4|NA|TRBV28
CASMTSGYKNIQYF
TGTGCCAGTATGACTAGCGGTTATAAAAACATTCAGTACTTC
>NA|TRBJ1-5|NA|TRBV2
CASSEQSNQPQHF
TGTGCCAGCAGTGAACAAAGCAATCAGCCCCAGCATTTT
>TRBD1|TRBJ2-3|NA|TRBV12-3/TRBV12-4
CATLRTGGADAQYF
TGTGCCACTTTACGGACAGGGGGCGCGGATGCGCAGTATTTT
>TRBD2|TRBJ2-5|NA|TRBV20-1
CSAVTSGGTYKETQYF
TGCAGTGCCGTTACTAGCGGGGGGACTTATAAAGAGACCCAGTACTTC
>TRBD2|TRBJ2-4|few|TRBV28
CASSSTSGVFLAKNIQYF
TGTGCCAGCAGTTCTACTAGCGGGGTCTTCCTAGCCAAAAACATTCAGTACTTC
>TRBD2|TRBJ2-7|NA|TRBV29-1
CSVFSHPSGEGDEQYF
TGCAGCGTTTTTTCTCACCCTAGCGGGGAAGGGGACGAGCAGTACTTC